The entry below describes one TCR beta chain. Primers: 60 Vbeta forward and 13 Jbeta reverse. The table came from immunoSEQ multiplex PCR; TCRdb's copy has only in-frame clones and leaves some out. The data hold approximately 150,000 clones, with 60% to 80% observed a single time. The data stem from a study of cytomegalovirus exposure and HLA in healthy donors. The CDR3 length is 14 residues. Germline V gene data show CDR1 as SGHRS and CDR2 as YFSETQ. Trimming cost V 0 bases and J 6 bases; bases outside gene matches: 2. This clonotype was sampled from a woman aged 25 to 39 in good health and CMV-seronegative. This sequence joins TRBV5-1 and TRBJ2-1; 8 bases align to TRBD2. The specimen sequenced was PBMCs. The CDR3 reads CASSLGGGFNEQFF. DNA of the CDR3: TGCGCCAGCAGCTTGGGCGGGGGGTTCAATGAGCAGTTCTTC.